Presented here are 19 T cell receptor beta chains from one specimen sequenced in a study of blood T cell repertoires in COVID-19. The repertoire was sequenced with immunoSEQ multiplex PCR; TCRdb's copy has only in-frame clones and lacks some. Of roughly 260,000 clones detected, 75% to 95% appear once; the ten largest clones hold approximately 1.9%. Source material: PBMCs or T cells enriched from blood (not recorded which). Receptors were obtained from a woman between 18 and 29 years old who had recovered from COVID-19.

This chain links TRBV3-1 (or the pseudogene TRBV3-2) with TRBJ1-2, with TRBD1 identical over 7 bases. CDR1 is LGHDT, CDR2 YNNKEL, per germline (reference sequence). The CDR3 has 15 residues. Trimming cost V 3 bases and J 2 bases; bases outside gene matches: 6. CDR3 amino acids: CASSQNGQANYGYTF. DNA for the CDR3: TGTGCCAGCAGCCAGAACGGACAGGCGAACTATGGCTACACCTTC.

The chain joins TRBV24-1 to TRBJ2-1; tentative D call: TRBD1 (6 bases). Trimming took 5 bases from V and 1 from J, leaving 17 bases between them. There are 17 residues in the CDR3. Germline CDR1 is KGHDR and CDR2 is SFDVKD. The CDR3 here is CATSVGAVAGSYNEQFF. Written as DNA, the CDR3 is TGTGCCACCAGTGTGGGGGCTGTGGCAGGGTCCTACAATGAGCAGTTCTTC.

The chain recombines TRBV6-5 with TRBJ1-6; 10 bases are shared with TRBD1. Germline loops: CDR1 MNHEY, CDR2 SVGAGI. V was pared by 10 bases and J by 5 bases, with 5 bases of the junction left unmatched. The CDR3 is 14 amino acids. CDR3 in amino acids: CATRQGAHNSPLHF. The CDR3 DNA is TGTGCCACCCGACAGGGGGCTCATAATTCACCCCTCCACTTT.

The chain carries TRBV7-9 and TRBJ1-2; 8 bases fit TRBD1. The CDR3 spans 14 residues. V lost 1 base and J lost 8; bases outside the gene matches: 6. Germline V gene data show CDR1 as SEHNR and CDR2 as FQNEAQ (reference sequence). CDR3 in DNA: TGTGCCAGCAGCTTAGAACCGACAGGGGAAGGCTACACCTTC. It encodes CASSLEPTGEGYTF.

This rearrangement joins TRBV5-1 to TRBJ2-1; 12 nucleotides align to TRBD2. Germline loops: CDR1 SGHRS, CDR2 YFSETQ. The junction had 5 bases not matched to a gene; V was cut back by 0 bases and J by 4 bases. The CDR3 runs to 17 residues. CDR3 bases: TGCGCCAGCAGCTTGGGGTATACTAGCGGGGGGTACAATGAGCAGTTCTTC. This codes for CASSLGYTSGGYNEQFF. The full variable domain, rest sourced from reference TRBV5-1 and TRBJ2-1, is KAGVTQTPRYLIKTRGQQVTLSCSPISGHRSVSWYQQTPGQGLQFLFEYFSETQRNKGNFPGRFSGRQFSNSRSEMNVSTLELGDSALYLCASSLGYTSGGYNEQFFGPGTRLTVL.

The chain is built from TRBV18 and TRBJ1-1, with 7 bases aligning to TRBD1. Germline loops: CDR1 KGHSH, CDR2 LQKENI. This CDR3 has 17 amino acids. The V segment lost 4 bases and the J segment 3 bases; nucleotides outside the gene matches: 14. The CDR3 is CASSHLVRGRGDTEAFF. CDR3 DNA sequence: TGTGCCAGCTCACACCTAGTAAGGGGGCGGGGAGACACTGAAGCTTTCTTT.

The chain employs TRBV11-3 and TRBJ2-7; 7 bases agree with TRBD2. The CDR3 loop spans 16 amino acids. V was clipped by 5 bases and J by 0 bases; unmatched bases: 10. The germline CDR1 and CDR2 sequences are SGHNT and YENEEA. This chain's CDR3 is CASSQLTGGFSYEQYF. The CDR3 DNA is TGTGCCAGCAGCCAACTCACGGGGGGTTTCTCCTACGAGCAGTACTTC.

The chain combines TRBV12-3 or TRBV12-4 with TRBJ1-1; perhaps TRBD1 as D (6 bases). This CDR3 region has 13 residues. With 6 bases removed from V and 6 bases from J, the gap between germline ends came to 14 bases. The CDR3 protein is CASSEQGIAEAFF. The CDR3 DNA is TGTGCCAGCAGCGAACAGGGAATTGCTGAAGCTTTCTTT.

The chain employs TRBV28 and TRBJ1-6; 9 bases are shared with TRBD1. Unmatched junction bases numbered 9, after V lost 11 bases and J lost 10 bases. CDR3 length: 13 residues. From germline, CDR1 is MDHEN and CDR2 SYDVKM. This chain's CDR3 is CAVPGQGRSPLHF. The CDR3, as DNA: TGTGCCGTTCCGGGACAGGGACGGTCACCCCTCCACTTT.

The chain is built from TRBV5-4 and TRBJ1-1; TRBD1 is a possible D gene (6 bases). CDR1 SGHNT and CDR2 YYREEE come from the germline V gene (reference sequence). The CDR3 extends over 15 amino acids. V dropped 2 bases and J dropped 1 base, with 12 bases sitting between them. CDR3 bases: TGTGCCAGCAGCTTCCCCGGGACATCGAACACTGAAGCTTTCTTT. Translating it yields CASSFPGTSNTEAFF.

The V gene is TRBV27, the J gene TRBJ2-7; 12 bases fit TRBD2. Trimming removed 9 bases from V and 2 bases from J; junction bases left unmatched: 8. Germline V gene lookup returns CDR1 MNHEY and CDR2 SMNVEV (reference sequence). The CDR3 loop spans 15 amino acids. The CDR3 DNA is TGTGCCAGTACGCCTCGACTAGCGGGGGCCTACGAGCAGTACTTC. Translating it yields CASTPRLAGAYEQYF.

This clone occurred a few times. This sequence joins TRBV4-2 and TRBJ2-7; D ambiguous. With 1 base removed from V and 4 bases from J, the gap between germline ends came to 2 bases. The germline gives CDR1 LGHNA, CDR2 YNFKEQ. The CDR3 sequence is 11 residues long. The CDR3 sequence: CASSQAYEQYF. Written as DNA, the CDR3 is TGTGCCAGCAGCCAAGCTTACGAGCAGTACTTC.

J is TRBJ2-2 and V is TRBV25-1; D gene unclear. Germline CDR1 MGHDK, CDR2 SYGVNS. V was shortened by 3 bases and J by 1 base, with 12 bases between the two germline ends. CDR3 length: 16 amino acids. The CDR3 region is CASSEGRRKNTGELFF. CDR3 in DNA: TGTGCCAGCAGTGAGGGTCGGCGGAAGAACACCGGGGAGCTGTTTTTT.

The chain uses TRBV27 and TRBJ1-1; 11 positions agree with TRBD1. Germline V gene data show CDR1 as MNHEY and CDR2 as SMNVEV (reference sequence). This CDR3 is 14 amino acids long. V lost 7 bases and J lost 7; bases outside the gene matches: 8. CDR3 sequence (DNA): TGTGCCAGCACCTCCGGACAGGGGGCGGGTGAAGCTTTCTTT. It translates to CASTSGQGAGEAFF.

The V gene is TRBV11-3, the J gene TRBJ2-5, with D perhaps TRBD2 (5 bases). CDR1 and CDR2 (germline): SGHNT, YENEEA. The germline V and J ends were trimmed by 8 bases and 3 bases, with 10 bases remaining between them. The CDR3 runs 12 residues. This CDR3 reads CASYEGEETQYF. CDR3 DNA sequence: TGTGCCAGCTATGAGGGAGAAGAGACCCAGTACTTC.

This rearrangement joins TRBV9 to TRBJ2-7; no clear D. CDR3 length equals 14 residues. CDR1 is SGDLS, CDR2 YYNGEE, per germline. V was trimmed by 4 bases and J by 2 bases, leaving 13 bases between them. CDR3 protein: CASSPQVKAYEQYF. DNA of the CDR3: TGTGCCAGCAGCCCCCAGGTCAAAGCCTACGAGCAGTACTTC.

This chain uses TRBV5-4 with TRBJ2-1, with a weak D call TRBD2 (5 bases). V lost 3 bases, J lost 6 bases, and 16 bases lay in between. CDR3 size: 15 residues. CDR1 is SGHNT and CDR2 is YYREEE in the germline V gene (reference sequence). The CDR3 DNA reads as TGTGCCAGCAGCTCGGGTGTCGGACTCTTCAATGAGCAGTTCTTC. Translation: CASSSGVGLFNEQFF.

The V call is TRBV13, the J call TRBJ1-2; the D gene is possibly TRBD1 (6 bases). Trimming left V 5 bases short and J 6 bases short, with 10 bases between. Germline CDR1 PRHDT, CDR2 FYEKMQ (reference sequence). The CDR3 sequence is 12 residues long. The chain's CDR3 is CASSADSNGYTF. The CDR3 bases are TGTGCCAGCAGCGCGGACAGCAATGGCTACACCTTC.

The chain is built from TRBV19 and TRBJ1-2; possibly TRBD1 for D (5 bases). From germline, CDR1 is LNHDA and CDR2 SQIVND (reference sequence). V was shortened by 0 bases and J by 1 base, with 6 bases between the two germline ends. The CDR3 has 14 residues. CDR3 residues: CASSIEGLNYGYTF. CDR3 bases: TGTGCCAGTAGTATAGAGGGACTTAACTATGGCTACACCTTC.